The clone carrying this TCR beta chain was found many times. The data stem from a study of regulatory T cells in long-lasting Graves disease. Study-wide context: Over 5 years on antithyroid drugs plus positive TSH receptor antibodies marked Graves' disease as persistent.

Construction of TCR beta libraries relied on iRepertoire HTBI primers and on Arm-PCR targeting CDR3 regions. TCRdb re-called the multiplex PCR reads through MiXCR, storing one row per CDR3 protein. The repertoire holds about 470,000 distinct CDR3 sequences, with under 25% as singletons. The CDR3 loop spans 15 amino acids. The V and J ends lost 6 bases and 1 base, in that order; junction bases with no gene match: 7. CDR1 KGHDR and CDR2 SFDVKD come from the germline V gene. Noted time point: persistent/refractory GD, antithyroid drugs over 5 years with positive TRAb. Isolated PBMC RNA provided the starting material for the TCR library.

This specimen consisted of peripheral blood mononuclear cells (PBMCs), obtained when the disease was refractory, from a patient treated with antithyroid drugs. This receptor was taken from a female donor with Graves disease. The chain couples TRBV24-1 to TRBJ1-1; 7 positions match TRBD1. The CDR3 loop is CATSLKDRQNTEAFF. Written as DNA, the CDR3 is TGTGCCACCAGTCTAAAGGACAGGCAGAACACTGAAGCTTTCTTT.